This TCR beta chain derives from a study of blood T cell repertoires in COVID-19. Study as a whole: Acute-phase and convalescent COVID-19 samples originated in the United States, Italy and Spain. The cDNA or gDNA used as material had been derived from T cells, B-cell-depleted T cells, or PBMCs.

This CDR3 contains 15 residues. Trimming cost V 5 bases and J 2 bases, with 16 bases left between them. CDR1 is SGHVS, CDR2 FQNEAQ, per germline. In the original workflow: Amplification from reference gene primers served as the basis for estimated nucleated cell counts. The method was immunoSEQ multiplex PCR; TCRdb's version includes in-frame clones alone and lacks a portion of them. The V and J calls and clone size come from that table; D and trimming were worked out from the DNA. The table includes about half a million clones, approximately 83% detected once. This rearrangement joins TRBV7-8 to TRBJ2-7, with D tentatively TRBD1 (6 bases). The specimen sequenced was peripheral blood. The receptor's source is a human donor in a cohort sampled during active COVID-19. The DNA for the CDR3 is TGTGCCAGCAGCGAGCCCTCCGGGACAACCTACGAGCAGTACTTC. Residues: CASSEPSGTTYEQYF.